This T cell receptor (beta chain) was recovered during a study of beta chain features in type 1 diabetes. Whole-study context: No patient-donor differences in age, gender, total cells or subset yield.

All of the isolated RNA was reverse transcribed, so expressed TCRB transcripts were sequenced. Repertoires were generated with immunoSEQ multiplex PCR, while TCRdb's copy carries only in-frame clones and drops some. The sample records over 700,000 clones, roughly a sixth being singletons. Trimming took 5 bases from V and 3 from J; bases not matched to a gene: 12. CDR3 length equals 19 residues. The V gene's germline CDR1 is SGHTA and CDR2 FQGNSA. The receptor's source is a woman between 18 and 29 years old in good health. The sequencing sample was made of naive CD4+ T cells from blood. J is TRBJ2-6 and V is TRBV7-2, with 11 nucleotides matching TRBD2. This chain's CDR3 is CASSPVLLAGASGANVLTF. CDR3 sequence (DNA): TGTGCCAGCAGCCCCGTGTTACTAGCGGGAGCAAGTGGGGCCAACGTCCTGACTTTC.